This T cell receptor (beta chain) was identified during a study of blood T cells in healthy people across ages. Germline CDR1 DFQATT, CDR2 SNEGSKA (reference sequence). V lost 0 bases and J 9 bases, leaving 25 bases between the germline ends. The CDR3 extends over 17 amino acids. Combining a sample-barcoded 5' primer with a J-beta primer mix, a second PCR ran for about 7 to 11 cycles. TCRdb ran MiXCR on the 5' RACE reads and lists one entry per CDR3 protein. This sample has hundreds of thousands of distinct CDR3 sequences, with around two fifths found just once. As concerns this clonotype: Its antigen is still unknown.

Findings and caveats of the study: Long-lived donors had more naive CD4+ cells and higher diversity than aged donors.

Sequencing was carried out using blood. This sequence joins TRBV20-1 and TRBJ2-3; D is perhaps TRBD1 or TRBD2 (6 bases each). The sequence came from an elderly man in good health. The CDR3 DNA is TGCAGTGCTAGAGATAGGGGGGTAGGCGTTGCGGCGGGGACGCAGTATTTT. It is translated as CSARDRGVGVAAGTQYF.